A single sample is the source of the 22 T cell receptor beta chains below, sequenced in a study of T-cell memory formation after mild COVID-19. TCRdb called the 5' RACE reads again in MiXCR, with one record for every CDR3 protein. The data hold more than 450,000 distinct CDR3 sequences, with about 20% observed a single time. The sequenced material came from PBMCs or a T cell subset sorted from them (not recorded which). The receptors originated from an adult woman who had mild COVID-19 (a few samples of this study predate the infection). Cell type and time point are not known.

This chain uses TRBV4-1 with TRBJ1-5, with D unresolved. The germline V gene has CDR1 MGHRA and CDR2 YSYEKL. V dropped 1 base and J dropped 4 bases, with 11 bases sitting between them. This CDR3 is built from 15 residues. The CDR3 coding sequence is TGCGCCAGCAGCCAAGGATCAAGGGATAATCAGCCCCAGCATTTT. It encodes CASSQGSRDNQPQHF.

A few counts support this clonotype. The chain recombines TRBV13 with TRBJ1-1, with 10 bases fitting TRBD1. This CDR3 spans 16 amino acids. Germline CDR1 PRHDT, CDR2 FYEKMQ (reference sequence). After removal of 5 bases from V and 7 bases from J, the junction contained 13 bases not matched to a gene. Here the CDR3 DNA reads TGTGCCAGCAGCGGCCGCGGACAGGGGGAGAACGGTGAAGCTTTCTTT. This codes for CASSGRGQGENGEAFF.

This clonotype was picked up many times. V usage is TRBV6-2 or TRBV6-3 and J usage is TRBJ2-3, with 9 bases that match TRBD2. V lost 7 bases, J lost 2 bases, and 4 bases stayed unmatched. Germline V lookup: CDR1 MNHEY, CDR2 SVGEGT. The CDR3 covers 14 residues. CDR3 coding DNA: TGTGCCAGCACCCCGGGACTAGCCACAGATACGCAGTATTTT. The encoded protein is CASTPGLATDTQYF.

This clonotype has only a few counts. The chain recombines TRBV5-1 with TRBJ1-1; a possible D gene is TRBD1 (5 bases). This CDR3 region has 12 residues. Trimming pared 3 bases from V and 6 bases from J, leaving 9 bases between. Per germline, CDR1 SGHRS and CDR2 YFSETQ. The CDR3, as DNA: TGCGCCAGCAGCTCCGGGACGGCTGAAGCTTTCTTT. Translating it yields CASSSGTAEAFF. The complete variable domain, with remaining parts taken from reference TRBV5-1 and TRBJ1-1, reads KAGVTQTPRYLIKTRGQQVTLSCSPISGHRSVSWYQQTPGQGLQFLFEYFSETQRNKGNFPGRFSGRQFSNSRSEMNVSTLELGDSALYLCASSSGTAEAFFGQGTRLTVV.

This clonotype was seen more than once but under ten times. The rearrangement links TRBV4-1 to TRBJ1-2; D is possibly TRBD1 (6 bases). This CDR3 region has 17 residues. The germline CDR1 and CDR2 sequences are MGHRA and YSYEKL. Trimming cost V 0 bases and J 3 bases, with 17 bases left between them. The CDR3 loop is CASSQEWRQDFDYGYTF. Written as DNA, the CDR3 is TGCGCCAGCAGCCAAGAATGGAGACAGGATTTCGACTATGGCTACACCTTC.

This clonotype occurred a few times. This chain joins TRBV25-1 and TRBJ2-5, with 7 bases identical to TRBD1. The CDR3 runs 13 residues. Trimming took 4 bases from V and 5 from J; bases not matched to a gene: 4. Germline assignment: CDR1 MGHDK and CDR2 SYGVNS. DNA for the CDR3: TGTGCCAGCAGTGCCACAGGGGTCGAGACCCAGTACTTC. Translated: CASSATGVETQYF.

This clonotype appeared a few times. V is TRBV5-1 and J is TRBJ1-1, with TRBD1 matching over 7 bases. CDR1 is SGHRS and CDR2 is YFSETQ in the germline V gene. The CDR3 contains 16 residues. V lost 3 bases, J lost 4 bases, and 12 bases stayed unmatched. CDR3 sequence (DNA): TGCGCCAGCAGCTGGAGGGGGGACAGCGGATTCACTGAAGCTTTCTTT. Encoded protein: CASSWRGDSGFTEAFF.

This clonotype appeared once. The J gene is TRBJ1-1, the V gene TRBV11-3; maybe TRBD1 (6 bases). The V end was cut by 4 bases, the J end by 7 bases, with 16 bases between. Germline V gives CDR1 SGHNT, CDR2 YENEEA. The CDR3 has 14 residues. The CDR3: CASSSAGGRLEAFF. The CDR3, as DNA: TGTGCCAGCAGCTCAGCCGGGGGCCGCCTTGAAGCTTTCTTT.

V is TRBV4-3 and J is TRBJ2-7; the match to TRBD2 covers 8 bases. V was pared by 4 bases and J by 1 base, with 6 bases of the junction left unmatched. Germline V gives CDR1 LGHNA, CDR2 YSLEER. The CDR3 length is 15 residues. The CDR3 here is CASSLSASGSYEQYF. DNA for the CDR3: TGCGCCAGCAGCCTCTCTGCTAGCGGGTCCTACGAGCAGTACTTC.

This clonotype occurred a few times. V usage is TRBV5-1 and J usage is TRBJ2-1, with 8 bases aligning to TRBD1. Germline CDR1 SGHRS, CDR2 YFSETQ. Trimming cost V 0 bases and J 9 bases; bases outside gene matches: 2. The CDR3 is made up of 13 amino acids. The CDR3 sequence is CASSLAQGGEQFF. CDR3 nucleotide sequence: TGCGCCAGCAGCTTGGCACAGGGGGGTGAGCAGTTCTTC. The entire variable domain, with the rest obtained from reference TRBV5-1 and TRBJ2-1, is as follows: KAGVTQTPRYLIKTRGQQVTLSCSPISGHRSVSWYQQTPGQGLQFLFEYFSETQRNKGNFPGRFSGRQFSNSRSEMNVSTLELGDSALYLCASSLAQGGEQFFGPGTRLTVL.

The chain recombines TRBV10-2 with TRBJ1-5; possibly TRBD1 for D (5 bases). Germline V gives CDR1 WSHSY, CDR2 SAAADI. Trimming left V 3 bases short and J 2 bases short, with 14 bases between. The CDR3 runs to 16 residues. The CDR3 DNA reads TGCGCCAGCAGTGATAATCGGGGCAGCGGCAATCAGCCCCAGCATTTT. It is translated as CASSDNRGSGNQPQHF.

The table lists this clonotype with a few counts. The rearrangement links TRBV5-1 to TRBJ2-2; tentative D call: TRBD1 (6 bases). The length of the CDR3 is 15 residues. Germline loops: CDR1 SGHRS, CDR2 YFSETQ. V shed 7 bases and J shed 4 bases, with 17 bases lying between them. DNA of the CDR3: TGCGCCAGCCATTCCGGGACACCGGGCACCGGGGAGCTGTTTTTT. Its protein is CASHSGTPGTGELFF. The whole variable domain, filled in from reference TRBV5-1 and TRBJ2-2, reads KAGVTQTPRYLIKTRGQQVTLSCSPISGHRSVSWYQQTPGQGLQFLFEYFSETQRNKGNFPGRFSGRQFSNSRSEMNVSTLELGDSALYLCASHSGTPGTGELFFGEGSRLTVL.

This clonotype was detected a few times. V and J are TRBV29-1 and TRBJ2-1; tentatively, D is TRBD2 (6 bases). Germline V gene data show CDR1 as SQVTM and CDR2 as ANQGSEA. This CDR3 is 13 amino acids long. V was trimmed by 7 bases and J by 1 base, leaving 11 bases between them. The CDR3 coding sequence is TGCAGCGCATTAGCGGATTCCTACAATGAGCAGTTCTTC. Translated, it gives CSALADSYNEQFF.

As DNA, the CDR3 is TGCGCCAGCAGCTTTAACGGGAGGGCCGGTGAGACCCAGTACTTC. This sequence encodes CASSFNGRAGETQYF. This rearrangement joins TRBV5-1 to TRBJ2-5, with 8 bases lining up with TRBD2. The CDR3 runs to 15 residues. Germline V CDR1 and CDR2: SGHRS, YFSETQ. With 2 bases clipped from V and 5 bases from J, the junction kept 8 bases outside the gene matches.

The chain uses TRBV11-2 and TRBJ2-4; D uncertain. The V gene's germline CDR1 is SGHAT and CDR2 FQNNGV. V was shortened by 7 bases and J by 0 bases, with 13 bases between the two germline ends. The CDR3 sequence is 15 residues long. The CDR3 loop is CASTPVAVAKNIQYF. DNA of the CDR3: TGTGCCAGCACCCCGGTCGCAGTAGCCAAAAACATTCAGTACTTC.

The V call is TRBV6-6, the J call TRBJ2-2, with D perhaps TRBD2 (6 bases). Trimming pared 6 bases from V and 1 base from J, leaving 15 bases between. Germline V CDR1 and CDR2: MNHNY, SVGAGI (reference sequence). The CDR3 loop spans 16 amino acids. The CDR3 bases are TGTGCCAGCAGCGGCGGGACGGTCCGGAACACCGGGGAGCTGTTTTTT. Translating it yields CASSGGTVRNTGELFF.

The sample holds a few counts of this clonotype. This sequence joins TRBV12-3 or TRBV12-4 and TRBJ1-3; a possible D gene is TRBD1 (5 bases). V lost 11 bases to trimming and J lost 2 bases, with 10 bases between them. The CDR3 has 12 amino acids. CDR3 in DNA: TGTGCCGGAGGGGCAGCTGGAAACACCATATATTTT. Residues: CAGGAAGNTIYF.

This clonotype was observed a few times. The chain links TRBV7-3 to TRBJ2-3, with 8 bases matching TRBD2. The CDR3 runs to 18 residues. With V trimmed by 2 bases and J by 3 bases, 13 bases remained unmatched. In germline, CDR1 is SGHTA, CDR2 FQGTGA. The CDR3 DNA follows: TGTGCCAGCAGCTTATTCGCGGTGGCGGGAGGTGGAACAGATACGCAGTATTTT. Translated: CASSLFAVAGGGTDTQYF.

As to this clonotype: At one end the junction does not follow the germline gene, possibly because of a read error. J is TRBJ1-6 and V is TRBV10-1; D is unclear. CDR1 WNHNN and CDR2 SYGVQD come from the germline V gene (reference sequence). The length of the CDR3 is 13 residues. The CDR3 DNA reads as TGCGCCAGCAATGAGGGCCATAATTCACCCCTCCAATTT. Protein product: CASNEGHNSPLQF.

The rearrangement uses TRBV20-1 and TRBJ1-1; 9 bases are a match to TRBD1. The germline gives CDR1 DFQATT, CDR2 SNEGSKA (reference sequence). After removal of 6 bases from V and 3 bases from J, the junction contained 5 bases not matched to a gene. The CDR3 length is 13 residues. The CDR3 protein is CSAPTGGDTEAFF. The DNA for the CDR3 is TGCAGTGCCCCGACAGGGGGGGACACTGAAGCTTTCTTT.

This clonotype was observed a handful of times. The chain carries TRBV20-1 and TRBJ1-5; TRBD1 aligns across 7 bases. Germline CDR1 reads DFQATT; CDR2 reads SNEGSKA (reference sequence). V lost 0 bases to trimming and J lost 0 bases; unmatched junction nucleotides: 8. The CDR3 is 17 residues long. The CDR3 DNA reads TGCAGTGCTAGAGATGTACAGGGGCAATATAGCAATCAGCCCCAGCATTTT. Translating it yields CSARDVQGQYSNQPQHF.

The table lists this clonotype with many counts. The chain uses TRBV5-5 and TRBJ2-1, with 8 bases fitting TRBD2. The CDR3 totals 12 residues. Germline assignment: CDR1 SGHKS and CDR2 YYEKEE (reference sequence). Germline trimming cut 4 bases from V and 10 bases from J; bases unmatched to any gene: 4. The CDR3 DNA sequence: TGTGCCAGCAGCCGGACTAGCAGGGAGCAGTTCTTC. Its protein is CASSRTSREQFF.